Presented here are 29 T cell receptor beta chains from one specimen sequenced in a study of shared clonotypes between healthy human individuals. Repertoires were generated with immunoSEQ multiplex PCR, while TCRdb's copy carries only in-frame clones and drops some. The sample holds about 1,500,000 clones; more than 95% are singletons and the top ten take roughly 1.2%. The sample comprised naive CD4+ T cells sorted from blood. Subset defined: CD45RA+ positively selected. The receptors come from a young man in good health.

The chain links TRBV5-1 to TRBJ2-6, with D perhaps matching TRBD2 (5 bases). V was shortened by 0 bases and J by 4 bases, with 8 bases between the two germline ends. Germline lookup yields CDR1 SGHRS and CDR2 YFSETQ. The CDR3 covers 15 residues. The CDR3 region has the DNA TGCGCCAGCAGCTTGGGAGGGTTCGGGGCCAACGTCCTGACTTTC. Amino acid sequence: CASSLGGFGANVLTF.

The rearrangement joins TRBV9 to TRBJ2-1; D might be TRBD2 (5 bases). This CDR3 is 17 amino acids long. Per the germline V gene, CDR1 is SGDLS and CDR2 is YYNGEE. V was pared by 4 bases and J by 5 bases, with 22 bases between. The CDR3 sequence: CASSPRVLEVLNNEQFF. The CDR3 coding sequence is TGTGCCAGCAGCCCTAGGGTGTTGGAGGTGTTGAACAATGAGCAGTTCTTC.

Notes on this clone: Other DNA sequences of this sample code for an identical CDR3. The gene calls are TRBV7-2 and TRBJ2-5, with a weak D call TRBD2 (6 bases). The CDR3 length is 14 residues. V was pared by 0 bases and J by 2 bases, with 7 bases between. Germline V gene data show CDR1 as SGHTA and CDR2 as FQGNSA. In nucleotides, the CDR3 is TGTGCCAGCAGCTTAGCTGCGGGACAAGAGACCCAGTACTTC. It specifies CASSLAAGQETQYF.

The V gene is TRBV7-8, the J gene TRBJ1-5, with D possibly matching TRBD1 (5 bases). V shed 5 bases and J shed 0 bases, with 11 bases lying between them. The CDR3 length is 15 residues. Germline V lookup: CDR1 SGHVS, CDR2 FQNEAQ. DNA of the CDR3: TGTGCCAGCAGCCCAGACAGAGTTAGCAATCAGCCCCAGCATTTT. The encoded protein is CASSPDRVSNQPQHF.

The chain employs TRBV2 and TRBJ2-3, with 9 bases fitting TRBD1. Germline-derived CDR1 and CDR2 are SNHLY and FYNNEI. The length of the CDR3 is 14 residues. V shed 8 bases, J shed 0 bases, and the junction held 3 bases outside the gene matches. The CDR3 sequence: CASGTGTSTDTQYF. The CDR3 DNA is TGTGCCAGCGGGACAGGGACTAGCACAGATACGCAGTATTTT.

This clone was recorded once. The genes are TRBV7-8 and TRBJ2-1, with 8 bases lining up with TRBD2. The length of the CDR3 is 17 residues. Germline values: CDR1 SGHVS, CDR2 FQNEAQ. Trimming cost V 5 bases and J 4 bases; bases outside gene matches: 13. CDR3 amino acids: CASSPPRGGWTYNEQFF. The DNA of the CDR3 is TGTGCCAGCAGCCCCCCCCGCGGGGGGTGGACATACAATGAGCAGTTCTTC.

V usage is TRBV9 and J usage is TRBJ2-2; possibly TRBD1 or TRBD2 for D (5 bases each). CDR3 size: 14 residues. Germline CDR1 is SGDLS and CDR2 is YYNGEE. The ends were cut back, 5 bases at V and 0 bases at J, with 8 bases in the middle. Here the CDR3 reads CASSSGPNTGELFF. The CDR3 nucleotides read TGTGCCAGCAGTTCGGGGCCGAACACCGGGGAGCTGTTTTTT.

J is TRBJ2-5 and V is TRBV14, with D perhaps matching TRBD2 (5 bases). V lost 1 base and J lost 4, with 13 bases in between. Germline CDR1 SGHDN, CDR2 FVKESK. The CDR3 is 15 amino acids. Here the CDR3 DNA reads TGTGCCAGCAGCCAAGCTTCTAGCTTTGGAGAGACCCAGTACTTC. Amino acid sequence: CASSQASSFGETQYF.

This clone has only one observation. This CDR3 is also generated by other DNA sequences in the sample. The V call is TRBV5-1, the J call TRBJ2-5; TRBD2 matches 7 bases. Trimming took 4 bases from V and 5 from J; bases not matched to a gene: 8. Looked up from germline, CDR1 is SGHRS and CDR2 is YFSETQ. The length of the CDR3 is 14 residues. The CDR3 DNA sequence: TGCGCCAGCAGCCTCGGGGGGAGGGCTGAGACCCAGTACTTC. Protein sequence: CASSLGGRAETQYF.

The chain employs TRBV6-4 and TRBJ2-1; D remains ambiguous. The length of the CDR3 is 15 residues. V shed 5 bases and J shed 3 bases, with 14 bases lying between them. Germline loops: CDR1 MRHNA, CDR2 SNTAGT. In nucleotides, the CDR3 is TGTGCCAGCAGTCCGAAACACGCCTTCTACAATGAGCAGTTCTTC. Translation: CASSPKHAFYNEQFF.

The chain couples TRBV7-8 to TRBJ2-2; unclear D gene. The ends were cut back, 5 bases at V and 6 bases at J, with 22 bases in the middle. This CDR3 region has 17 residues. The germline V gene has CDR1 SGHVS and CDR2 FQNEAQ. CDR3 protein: CASSQDRVKPSSGELFF. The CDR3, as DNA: TGTGCCAGCAGCCAGGACCGGGTCAAACCTTCATCCGGGGAGCTGTTTTTT.

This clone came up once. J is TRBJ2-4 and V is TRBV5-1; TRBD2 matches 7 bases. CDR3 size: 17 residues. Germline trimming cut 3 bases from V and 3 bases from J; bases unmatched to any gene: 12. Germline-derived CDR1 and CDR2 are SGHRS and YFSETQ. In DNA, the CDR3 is TGCGCCAGCAGCTCGACCCGGGGGGTTTTGGGCAAAAACATTCAGTACTTC. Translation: CASSSTRGVLGKNIQYF.

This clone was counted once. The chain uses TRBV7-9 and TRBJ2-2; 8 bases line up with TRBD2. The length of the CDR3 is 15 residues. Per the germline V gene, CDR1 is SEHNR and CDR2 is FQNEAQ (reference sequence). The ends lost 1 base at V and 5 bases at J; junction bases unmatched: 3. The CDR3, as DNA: TGTGCCAGCAGCTTAGGGACTAGCCCGACCGGGGAGCTGTTTTTT. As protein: CASSLGTSPTGELFF.

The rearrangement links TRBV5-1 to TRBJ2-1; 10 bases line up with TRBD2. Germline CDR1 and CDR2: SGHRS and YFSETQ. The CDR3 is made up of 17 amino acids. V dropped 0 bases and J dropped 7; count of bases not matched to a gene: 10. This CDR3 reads CASSLGLLAGFLNEQFF. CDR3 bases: TGCGCCAGCAGCTTGGGGCTACTAGCGGGGTTTTTGAATGAGCAGTTCTTC.

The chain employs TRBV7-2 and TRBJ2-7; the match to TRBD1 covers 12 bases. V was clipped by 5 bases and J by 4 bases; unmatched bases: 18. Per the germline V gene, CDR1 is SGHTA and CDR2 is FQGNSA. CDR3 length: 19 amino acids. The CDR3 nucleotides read TGTGCCAGCAGCCCACAACCGGGACAGGGGGCGCTTTCGAGGTACGAGCAGTACTTC. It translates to CASSPQPGQGALSRYEQYF.

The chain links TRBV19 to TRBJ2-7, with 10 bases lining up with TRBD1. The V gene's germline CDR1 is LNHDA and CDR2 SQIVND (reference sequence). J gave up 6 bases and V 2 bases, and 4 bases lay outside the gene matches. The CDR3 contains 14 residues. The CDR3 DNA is TGTGCCAGTAGTATAACCGGGACAGGGGTCGAGCAGTACTTC. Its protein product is CASSITGTGVEQYF. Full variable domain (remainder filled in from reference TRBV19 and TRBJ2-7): DGGITQSPKYLFRKEGQNVTLSCEQNLNHDAMYWYRQDPGQGLRLIYYSQIVNDFQKGDIAEGYSVSREKKESFPLTVTSAQKNPTAFYLCASSITGTGVEQYFGPGTRLTVT.

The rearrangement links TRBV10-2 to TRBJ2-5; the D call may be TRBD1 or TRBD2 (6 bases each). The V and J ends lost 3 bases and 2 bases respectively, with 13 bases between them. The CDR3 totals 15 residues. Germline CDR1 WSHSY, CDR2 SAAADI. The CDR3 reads CASSDWGARQETQYF. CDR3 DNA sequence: TGCGCCAGCAGTGACTGGGGGGCGCGACAAGAGACCCAGTACTTC.

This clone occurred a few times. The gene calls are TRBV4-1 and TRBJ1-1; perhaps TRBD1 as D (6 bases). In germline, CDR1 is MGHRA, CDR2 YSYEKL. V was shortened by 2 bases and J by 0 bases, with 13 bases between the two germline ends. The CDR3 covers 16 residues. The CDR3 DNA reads TGCGCCAGCAGCCAAAATCCGGGACAAATGAACACTGAAGCTTTCTTT. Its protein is CASSQNPGQMNTEAFF.

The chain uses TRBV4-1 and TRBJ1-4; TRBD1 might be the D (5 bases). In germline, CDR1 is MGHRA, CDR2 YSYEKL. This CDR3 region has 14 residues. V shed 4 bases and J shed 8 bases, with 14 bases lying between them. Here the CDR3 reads CASSRRDSDEKLFF. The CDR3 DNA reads TGCGCCAGCAGCCGGAGAGACAGTGACGAAAAACTGTTTTTT.

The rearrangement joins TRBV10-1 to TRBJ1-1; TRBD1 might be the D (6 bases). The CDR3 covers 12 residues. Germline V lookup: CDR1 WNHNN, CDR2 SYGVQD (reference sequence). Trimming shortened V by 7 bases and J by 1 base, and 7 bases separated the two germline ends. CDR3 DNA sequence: TGCGCCAGCAAGGGGGGGAACACTGAAGCTTTCTTT. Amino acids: CASKGGNTEAFF.

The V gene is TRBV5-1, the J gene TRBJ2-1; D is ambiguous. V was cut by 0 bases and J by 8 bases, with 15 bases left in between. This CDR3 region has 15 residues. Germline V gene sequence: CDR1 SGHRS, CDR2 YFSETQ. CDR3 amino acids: CASSLVPNSVDEQFF. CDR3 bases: TGCGCCAGCAGCTTGGTTCCAAATTCGGTCGATGAGCAGTTCTTC.

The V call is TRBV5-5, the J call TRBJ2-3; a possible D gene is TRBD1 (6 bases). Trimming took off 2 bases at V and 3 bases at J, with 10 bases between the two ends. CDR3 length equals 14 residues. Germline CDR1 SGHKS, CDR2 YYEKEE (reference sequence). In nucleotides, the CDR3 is TGTGCCAGCAGCTTTCCCCAGGGGACAGATACGCAGTATTTT. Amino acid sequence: CASSFPQGTDTQYF.

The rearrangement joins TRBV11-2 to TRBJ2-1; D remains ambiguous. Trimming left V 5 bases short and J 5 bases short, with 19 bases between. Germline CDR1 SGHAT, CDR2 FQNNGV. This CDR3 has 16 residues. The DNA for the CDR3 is TGTGCCAGCAGCCATCCATCAAATCGGCGGAACAATGAGCAGTTCTTC. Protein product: CASSHPSNRRNNEQFF. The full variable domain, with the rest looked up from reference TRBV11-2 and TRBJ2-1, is EAGVAQSPRYKIIEKRQSVAFWCNPISGHATLYWYQQILGQGPKLLIQFQNNGVVDDSQLPKDRFSAERLKGVDSTLKIQPAKLEDSAVYLCASSHPSNRRNNEQFFGPGTRLTVL.

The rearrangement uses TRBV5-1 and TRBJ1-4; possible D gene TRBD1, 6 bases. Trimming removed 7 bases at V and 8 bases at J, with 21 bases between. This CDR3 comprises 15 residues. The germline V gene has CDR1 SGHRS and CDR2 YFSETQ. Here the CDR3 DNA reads TGCGCCAGCTCGCGTTCAGGGGCGCCAGGAGAAAAACTGTTTTTT. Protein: CASSRSGAPGEKLFF.

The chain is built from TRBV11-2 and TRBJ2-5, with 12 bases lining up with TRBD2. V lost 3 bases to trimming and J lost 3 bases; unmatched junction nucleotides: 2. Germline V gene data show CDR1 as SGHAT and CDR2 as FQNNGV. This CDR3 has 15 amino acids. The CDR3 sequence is CASSFRLAGEETQYF. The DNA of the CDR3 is TGTGCCAGCAGCTTCAGACTAGCGGGAGAAGAGACCCAGTACTTC.

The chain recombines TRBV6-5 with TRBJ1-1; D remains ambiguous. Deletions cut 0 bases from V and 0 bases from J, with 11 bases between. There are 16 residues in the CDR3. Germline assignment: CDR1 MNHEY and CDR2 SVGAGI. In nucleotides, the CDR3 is TGTGCCAGCAGTTACTCGAGTCTGAGGATGAACACTGAAGCTTTCTTT. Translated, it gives CASSYSSLRMNTEAFF.

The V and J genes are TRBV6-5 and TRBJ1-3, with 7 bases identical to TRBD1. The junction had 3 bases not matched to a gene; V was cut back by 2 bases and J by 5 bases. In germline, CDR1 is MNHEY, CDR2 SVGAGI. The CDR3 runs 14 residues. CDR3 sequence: CASSYTGQRNTIYF. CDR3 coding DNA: TGTGCCAGCAGTTACACGGGACAGCGAAACACCATATATTTT.

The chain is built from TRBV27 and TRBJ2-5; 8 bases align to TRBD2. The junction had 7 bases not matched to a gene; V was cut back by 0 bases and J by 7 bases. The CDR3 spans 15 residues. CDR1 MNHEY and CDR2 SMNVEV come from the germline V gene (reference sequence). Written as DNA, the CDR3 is TGTGCCAGCAGTTTATCTACAAGCGGGAGCGGGACCCAGTACTTC. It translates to CASSLSTSGSGTQYF.

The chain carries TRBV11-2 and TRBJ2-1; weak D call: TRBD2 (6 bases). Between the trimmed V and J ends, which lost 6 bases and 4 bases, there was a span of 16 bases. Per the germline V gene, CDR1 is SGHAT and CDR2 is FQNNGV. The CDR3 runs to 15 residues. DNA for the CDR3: TGTGCCAGCAGGCAGGCGGGAAGGACTTACAATGAGCAGTTCTTC. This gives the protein CASRQAGRTYNEQFF.